This record covers a single TCR beta chain. These data belong to a study of T cell changes during pregnancy in multiple sclerosis. Sequencing was performed with immunoSEQ multiplex PCR; in TCRdb, only in-frame clones are kept and a portion is missing. The table includes almost 40,000 clones, around 91% detected once. Trimming left V 4 bases short and J 0 bases short, with 4 bases between. In germline, CDR1 is SGHTA, CDR2 FQGNSA. This CDR3 is 13 amino acids long. The sequencing used CD4+ T cells from peripheral blood mononuclear cells, collected in the second trimester of pregnancy. The origin of this receptor is a female donor in good health, enrolled as a control in a pregnancy study. This chain connects TRBV7-2 to TRBJ1-5; no clear D gene. The CDR3 reads CASSSNSNQPQHF. Here the CDR3 DNA reads TGTGCCAGCAGCTCCAATAGCAATCAGCCCCAGCATTTT.